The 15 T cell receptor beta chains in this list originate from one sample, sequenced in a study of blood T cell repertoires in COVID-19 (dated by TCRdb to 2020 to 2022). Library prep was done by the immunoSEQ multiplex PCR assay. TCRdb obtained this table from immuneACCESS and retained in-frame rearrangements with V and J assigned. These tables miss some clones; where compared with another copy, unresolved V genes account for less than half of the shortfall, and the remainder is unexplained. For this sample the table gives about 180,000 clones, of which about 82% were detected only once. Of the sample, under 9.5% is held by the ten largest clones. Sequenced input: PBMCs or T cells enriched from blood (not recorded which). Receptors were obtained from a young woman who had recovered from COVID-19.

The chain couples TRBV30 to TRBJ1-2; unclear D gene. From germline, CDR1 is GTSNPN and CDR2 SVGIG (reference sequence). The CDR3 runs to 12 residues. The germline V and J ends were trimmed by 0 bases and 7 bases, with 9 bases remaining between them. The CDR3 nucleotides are TGTGCCTGGAGTGTTTCGGGAGCTGGCTACACCTTC. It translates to CAWSVSGAGYTF.

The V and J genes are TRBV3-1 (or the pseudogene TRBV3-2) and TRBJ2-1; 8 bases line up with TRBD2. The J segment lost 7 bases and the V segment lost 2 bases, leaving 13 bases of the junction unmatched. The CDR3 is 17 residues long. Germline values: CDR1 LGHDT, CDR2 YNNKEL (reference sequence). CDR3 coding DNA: TGTGCCAGCAGCCAAAAAATAGCGGGGACCATGAGGAATGAGCAGTTCTTC. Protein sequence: CASSQKIAGTMRNEQFF.

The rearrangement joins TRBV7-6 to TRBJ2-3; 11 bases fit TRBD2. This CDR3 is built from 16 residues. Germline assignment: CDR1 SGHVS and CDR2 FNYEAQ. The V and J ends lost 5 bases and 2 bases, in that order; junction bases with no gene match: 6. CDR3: CASSTLAGGPTDTQYF. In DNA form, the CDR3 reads TGTGCCAGCAGCACATTAGCGGGAGGGCCCACAGATACGCAGTATTTT.

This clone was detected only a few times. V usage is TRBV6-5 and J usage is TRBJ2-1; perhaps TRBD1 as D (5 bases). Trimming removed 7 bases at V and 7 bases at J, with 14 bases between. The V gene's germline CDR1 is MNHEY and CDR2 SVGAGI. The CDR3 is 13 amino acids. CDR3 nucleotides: TGTGCCAGCAATGGGATCCCAGGGAATGAGCAGTTCTTC. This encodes CASNGIPGNEQFF.

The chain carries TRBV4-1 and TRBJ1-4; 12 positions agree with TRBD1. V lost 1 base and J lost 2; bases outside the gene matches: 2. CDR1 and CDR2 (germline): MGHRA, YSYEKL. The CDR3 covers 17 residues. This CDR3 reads CASSQGDRGLTNEKLFF. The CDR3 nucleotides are TGCGCCAGCAGCCAAGGGGACAGGGGGCTCACTAATGAAAAACTGTTTTTT.

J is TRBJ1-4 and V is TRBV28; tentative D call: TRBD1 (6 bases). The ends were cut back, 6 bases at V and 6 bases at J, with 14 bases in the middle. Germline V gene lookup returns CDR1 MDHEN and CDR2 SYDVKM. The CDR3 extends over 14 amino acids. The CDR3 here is CASSFGGGYEKLFF. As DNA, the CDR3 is TGTGCCAGCAGCTTTGGGGGCGGGTATGAAAAACTGTTTTTT.

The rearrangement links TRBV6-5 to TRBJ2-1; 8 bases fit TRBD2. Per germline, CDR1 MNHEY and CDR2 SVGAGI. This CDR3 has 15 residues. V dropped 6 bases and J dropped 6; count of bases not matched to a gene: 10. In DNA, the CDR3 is TGTGCCAGCAGAAGAGGGACTAGGGCCGGCAATGAGCAGTTCTTC. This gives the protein CASRRGTRAGNEQFF.

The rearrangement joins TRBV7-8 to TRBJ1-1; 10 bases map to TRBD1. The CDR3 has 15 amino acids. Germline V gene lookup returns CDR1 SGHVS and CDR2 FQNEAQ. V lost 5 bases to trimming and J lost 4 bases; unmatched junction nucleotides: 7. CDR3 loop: CASSPRTGGGTEAFF. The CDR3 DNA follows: TGTGCCAGCAGCCCAAGGACAGGGGGTGGCACTGAAGCTTTCTTT. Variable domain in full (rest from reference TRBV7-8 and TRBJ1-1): GAGVSQSPRYKVAKRGQDVALRCDPISGHVSLFWYQQALGQGPEFLTYFQNEAQLDKSGLPSDRFFAERPEGSVSTLKIQRTQQEDSAVYLCASSPRTGGGTEAFFGQGTRLTVV.

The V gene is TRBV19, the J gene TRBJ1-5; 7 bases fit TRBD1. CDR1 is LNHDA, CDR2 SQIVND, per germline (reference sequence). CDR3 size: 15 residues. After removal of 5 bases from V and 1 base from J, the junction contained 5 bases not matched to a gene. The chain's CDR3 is CASSSGTASNQPQHF. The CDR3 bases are TGTGCCAGTAGTTCCGGGACAGCAAGCAATCAGCCCCAGCATTTT.

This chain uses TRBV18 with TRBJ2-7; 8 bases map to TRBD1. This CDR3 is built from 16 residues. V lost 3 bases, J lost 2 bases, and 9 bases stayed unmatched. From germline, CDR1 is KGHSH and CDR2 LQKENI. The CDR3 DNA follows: TGTGCCAGCTCACCCTATGATGGGACAGGAACCTACGAGCAGTACTTC. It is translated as CASSPYDGTGTYEQYF.

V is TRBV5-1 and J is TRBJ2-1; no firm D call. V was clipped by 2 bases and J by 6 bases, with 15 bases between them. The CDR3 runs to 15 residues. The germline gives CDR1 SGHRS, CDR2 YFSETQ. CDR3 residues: CASSLGETRSNEQFF. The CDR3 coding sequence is TGCGCCAGCAGCTTAGGCGAGACTCGGAGCAATGAGCAGTTCTTC.

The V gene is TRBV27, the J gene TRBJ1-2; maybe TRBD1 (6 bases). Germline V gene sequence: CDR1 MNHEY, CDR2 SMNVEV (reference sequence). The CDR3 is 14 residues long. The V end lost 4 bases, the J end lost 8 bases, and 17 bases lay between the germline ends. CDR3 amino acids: CASSSRGTLWGYTF. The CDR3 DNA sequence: TGTGCCAGCAGTTCCAGGGGAACCCTCTGGGGCTACACCTTC.

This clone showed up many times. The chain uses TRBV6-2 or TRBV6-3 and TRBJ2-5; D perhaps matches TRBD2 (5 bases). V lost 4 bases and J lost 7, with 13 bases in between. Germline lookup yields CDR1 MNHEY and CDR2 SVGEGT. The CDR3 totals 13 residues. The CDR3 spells CASSSDLEPTQYF. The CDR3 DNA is TGTGCCAGCAGTTCGGACTTAGAGCCGACCCAGTACTTC.

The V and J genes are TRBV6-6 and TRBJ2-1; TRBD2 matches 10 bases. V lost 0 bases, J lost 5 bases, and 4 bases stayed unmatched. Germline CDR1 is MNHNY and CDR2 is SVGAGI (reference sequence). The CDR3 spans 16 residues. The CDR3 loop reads CASSYSVLAGDNEQFF. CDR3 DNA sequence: TGTGCCAGCAGTTACTCTGTTCTAGCGGGGGACAATGAGCAGTTCTTC.

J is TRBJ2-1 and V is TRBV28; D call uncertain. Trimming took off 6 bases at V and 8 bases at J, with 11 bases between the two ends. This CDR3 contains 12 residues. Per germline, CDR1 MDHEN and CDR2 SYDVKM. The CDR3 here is CASSLTADEQFF. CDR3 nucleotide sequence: TGTGCCAGCAGCCTAACGGCGGATGAGCAGTTCTTC.